Shown below are 10 T cell receptor beta chains from a single sample sequenced in a study of blood T cell repertoires in COVID-19. The protocol was immunoSEQ multiplex PCR, while the TCRdb copy is restricted to in-frame clones and leaves out a portion. The table shows 85,000 to 95,000 clones, with about 80% occurring only once. The sample consisted of peripheral blood. The receptors shown here come from a man between 65 and 79 years old with acute or convalescent COVID-19.

This chain joins TRBV7-2 and TRBJ1-6, with 8 bases that match TRBD1. Germline V gene sequence: CDR1 SGHTA, CDR2 FQGNSA. The CDR3 spans 15 residues. V trimming: 3 bases; J trimming: 9 bases; junction bases outside the gene matches: 7. The CDR3 reads CASSFLGQGGSPLHF. DNA for the CDR3: TGTGCCAGCAGCTTCCTAGGACAGGGAGGTTCACCCCTCCACTTT.

This clone was observed at least ten times. The chain employs TRBV30 and TRBJ2-5; TRBD2 agrees at 11 bases. The V and J ends lost 3 bases and 1 base, in that order; junction bases with no gene match: 4. CDR1 GTSNPN and CDR2 SVGIG come from the germline V gene (reference sequence). The CDR3 spans 15 residues. Here the CDR3 reads CAWSRLAGGQETQYF. DNA for the CDR3: TGTGCCTGGAGCCGCCTAGCGGGGGGCCAAGAGACCCAGTACTTC.

This sequence joins TRBV5-5 and TRBJ1-1; perhaps TRBD1 as D (5 bases). Trimming removed 4 bases from V and 1 base from J, with 14 bases in between. The CDR3 loop spans 15 amino acids. CDR1 is SGHKS, CDR2 YYEKEE, per germline (reference sequence). The CDR3 DNA is TGTGCCAGCAGCACCCGACAGCAGACGAACACTGAAGCTTTCTTT. Residues: CASSTRQQTNTEAFF.

The V call is TRBV7-3, the J call TRBJ2-5; D is unclear. CDR3 length: 14 amino acids. Germline-derived CDR1 and CDR2 are SGHTA and FQGTGA. Trimming stripped 3 bases from V and 5 bases from J, with 13 bases between. The CDR3 protein is CASSFFAGLETQYF. CDR3 in DNA: TGTGCCAGCAGCTTCTTTGCCGGTTTGGAGACCCAGTACTTC.

A single count supports this clone. The chain joins TRBV4-2 to TRBJ2-7; 8 bases match TRBD1. Trimming took 0 bases from V and 0 from J; bases not matched to a gene: 13. This CDR3 contains 19 residues. CDR1 LGHNA and CDR2 YNFKEQ come from the germline V gene. CDR3 bases: TGTGCCAGCAGCCAAGATGAGCCCAGGGGGCCGGCGAGCTCCTACGAGCAGTACTTC. The encoded protein is CASSQDEPRGPASSYEQYF.

This clone came up a few times. The chain recombines TRBV5-4 with TRBJ2-2; 8 nucleotides align to TRBD1. This CDR3 spans 16 amino acids. CDR1 is SGHNT and CDR2 is YYREEE in the germline V gene (reference sequence). With V trimmed by 0 bases and J by 3 bases, 4 bases remained unmatched. In DNA, the CDR3 is TGTGCCAGCAGCTTGGGTGGGACAGGTTACACCGGGGAGCTGTTTTTT. Its protein product is CASSLGGTGYTGELFF.

This clone was detected once. V usage is TRBV10-3 and J usage is TRBJ2-7; D unclear. The CDR3 extends over 14 amino acids. Germline CDR1 ENHRY, CDR2 SYGVKD. V was cut by 3 bases and J by 0 bases, with 9 bases left in between. This CDR3 reads CAISDAESSYEQYF. The CDR3 coding sequence is TGTGCCATCAGTGACGCGGAAAGCTCCTACGAGCAGTACTTC.

The chain is built from TRBV6-5 and TRBJ1-1, with unresolved D. Germline lookup yields CDR1 MNHEY and CDR2 SVGAGI. V gave up 0 bases and J gave up 5 bases, with 10 bases separating them. The CDR3 is 14 residues long. In DNA, the CDR3 is TGTGCCAGCAGTTACTCGGAGGGAAGGACTGAAGCTTTCTTT. Amino acids: CASSYSEGRTEAFF.

A few counts support this clone. V and J are TRBV30 and TRBJ1-5; D not certain. Trimming left V 0 bases short and J 0 bases short, with 3 bases between. Germline V lookup: CDR1 GTSNPN, CDR2 SVGIG (reference sequence). This CDR3 has 13 residues. CDR3 sequence: CAWSVLSNQPQHF. CDR3 nucleotides: TGTGCCTGGAGTGTACTTAGCAATCAGCCCCAGCATTTT.

Comments on this clone: Different DNA sequences within this sample yield the same CDR3. The V gene is TRBV5-6, the J gene TRBJ2-2; 8 positions match TRBD1. Germline-derived CDR1 and CDR2 are SGHDT and YYEEEE. V gave up 3 bases and J gave up 5 bases; unmatched junction bases: 6. This CDR3 spans 15 amino acids. The CDR3 sequence: CASSWGTGDTGELFF. CDR3 nucleotides: TGTGCCAGCAGCTGGGGGACAGGAGATACCGGGGAGCTGTTTTTT.